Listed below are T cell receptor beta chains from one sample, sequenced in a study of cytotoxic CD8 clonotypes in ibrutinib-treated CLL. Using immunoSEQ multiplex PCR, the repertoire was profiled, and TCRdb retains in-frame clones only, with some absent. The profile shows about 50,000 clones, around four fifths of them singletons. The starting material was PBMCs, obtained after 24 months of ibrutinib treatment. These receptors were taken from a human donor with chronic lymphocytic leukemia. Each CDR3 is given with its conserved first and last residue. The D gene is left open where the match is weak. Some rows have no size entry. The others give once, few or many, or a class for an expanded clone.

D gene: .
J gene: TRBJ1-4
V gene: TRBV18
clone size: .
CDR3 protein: CASSPDEGLGTNEKLFF
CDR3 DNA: TGTGCCAGCTCACCCGACGAGGGATTGGGCACTAATGAAAAACTGTTTTTT

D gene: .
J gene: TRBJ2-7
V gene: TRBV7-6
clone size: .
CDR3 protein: CASSLGTQGSPTGEQYF
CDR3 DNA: TGTGCCAGCAGCTTAGGGACACAGGGAAGCCCGACGGGCGAGCAGTACTTC

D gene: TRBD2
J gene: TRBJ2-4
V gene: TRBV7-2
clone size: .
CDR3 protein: CASSLGSGAKNIQYF
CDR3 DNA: TGTGCCAGCAGCTTGGGTAGCGGGGCCAAAAACATTCAGTACTTC

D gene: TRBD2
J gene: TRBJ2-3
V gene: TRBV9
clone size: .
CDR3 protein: CASSVGVSGTDTQYF
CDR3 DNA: TGTGCCAGCAGCGTAGGAGTTAGCGGGACAGATACGCAGTATTTT

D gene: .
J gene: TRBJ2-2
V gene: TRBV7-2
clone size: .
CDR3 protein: CASSLVTDSTGELFF
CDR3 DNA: TGTGCCAGCAGCTTAGTCACAGATTCAACCGGGGAGCTGTTTTTT

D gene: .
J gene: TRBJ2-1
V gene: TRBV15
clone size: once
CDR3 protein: CATSRGENEQFF
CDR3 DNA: TGTGCCACCAGCAGAGGAGAGAATGAGCAGTTCTTC

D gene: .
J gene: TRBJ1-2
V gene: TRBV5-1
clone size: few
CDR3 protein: CASSLGTVDYGYTF
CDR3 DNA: TGCGCCAGCAGCTTGGGAACAGTTGACTATGGCTACACCTTC

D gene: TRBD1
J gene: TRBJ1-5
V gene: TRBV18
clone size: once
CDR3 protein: CASSPLYRDRNQPQHF
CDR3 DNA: TGTGCCAGCTCACCACTATACCGGGACAGGAATCAGCCCCAGCATTTT

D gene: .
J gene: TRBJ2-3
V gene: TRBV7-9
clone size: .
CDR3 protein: CASSPLRQATDTQYF
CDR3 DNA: TGTGCCAGCAGCCCCCTCCGCCAAGCCACAGATACGCAGTATTTT

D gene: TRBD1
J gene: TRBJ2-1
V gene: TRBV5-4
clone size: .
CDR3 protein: CASSLSTGAIF
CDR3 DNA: TGTGCCAGCAGCTTGTCAACAGGGGCAATCTTC

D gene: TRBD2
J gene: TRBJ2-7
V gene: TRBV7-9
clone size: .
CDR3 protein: CASIPSGGSSYEQYF
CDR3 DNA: TGTGCCAGCATTCCTAGCGGGGGGTCCTCCTACGAGCAGTACTTC

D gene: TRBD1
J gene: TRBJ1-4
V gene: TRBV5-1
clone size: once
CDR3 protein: CASSLEQGSEKLFF
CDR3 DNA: TGCGCCAGCAGCTTGGAACAGGGGAGTGAAAAACTGTTTTTT

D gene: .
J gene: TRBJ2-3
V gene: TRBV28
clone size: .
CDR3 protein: CASSSEGRRWGDTQYF
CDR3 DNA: TGTGCCAGCAGTTCCGAGGGACGTAGGTGGGGAGATACGCAGTATTTT

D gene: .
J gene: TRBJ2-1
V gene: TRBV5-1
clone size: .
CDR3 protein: CASSLGSNNEQFF
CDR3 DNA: TGCGCCAGCAGCTTGGGGTCAAACAATGAGCAGTTCTTC

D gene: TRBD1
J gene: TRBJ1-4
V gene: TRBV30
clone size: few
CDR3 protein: CAWNEGQPNEKLFF
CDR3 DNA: TGTGCCTGGAATGAGGGACAGCCCAATGAAAAACTGTTTTTT

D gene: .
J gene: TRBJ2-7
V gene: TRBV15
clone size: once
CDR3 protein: CATSRDLSYEQYF
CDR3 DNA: TGTGCCACCAGCAGGGACCTTTCCTACGAGCAGTACTTC

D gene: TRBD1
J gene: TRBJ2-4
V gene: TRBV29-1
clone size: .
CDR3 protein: CSAGGLAKNIQYF
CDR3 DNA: TGCAGCGCAGGGGGATTAGCCAAAAACATTCAGTACTTC

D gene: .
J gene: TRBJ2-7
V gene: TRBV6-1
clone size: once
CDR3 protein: CASSEGWAEQYF
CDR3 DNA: TGTGCCAGCAGTGAAGGCTGGGCCGAGCAGTACTTC

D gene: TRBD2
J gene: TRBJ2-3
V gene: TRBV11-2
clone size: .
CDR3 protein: CASSFTSGSTDTQYF
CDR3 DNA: TGTGCCAGCAGCTTTACTAGCGGAAGCACAGATACGCAGTATTTT

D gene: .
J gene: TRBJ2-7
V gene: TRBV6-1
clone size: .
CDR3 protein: CASREGHLSSYEQYF
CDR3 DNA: TGTGCCAGCAGGGAGGGACACCTGTCCTCCTACGAGCAGTACTTC

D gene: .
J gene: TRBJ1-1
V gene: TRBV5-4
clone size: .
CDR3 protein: CASSLSDTEAFF
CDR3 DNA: TGTGCCAGCAGCTTATCGGACACTGAAGCTTTCTTT

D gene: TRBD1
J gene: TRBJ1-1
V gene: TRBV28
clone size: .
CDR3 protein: CASRPDRGSNTEAFF
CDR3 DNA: TGTGCCAGCAGACCGGACAGGGGGTCTAACACTGAAGCTTTCTTT

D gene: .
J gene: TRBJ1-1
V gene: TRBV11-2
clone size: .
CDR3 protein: CASSFQGNTEAFF
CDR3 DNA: TGTGCCAGCAGCTTTCAGGGGAACACTGAAGCTTTCTTT

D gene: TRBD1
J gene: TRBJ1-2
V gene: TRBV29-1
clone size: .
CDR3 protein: CSVGTGPNYGYTF
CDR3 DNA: TGCAGCGTTGGGACAGGGCCTAACTATGGCTACACCTTC

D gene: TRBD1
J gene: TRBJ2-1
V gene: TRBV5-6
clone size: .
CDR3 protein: CASSSRDRVDNEQFF
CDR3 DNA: TGTGCCAGCAGCTCCCGGGACAGGGTGGACAATGAGCAGTTCTTC

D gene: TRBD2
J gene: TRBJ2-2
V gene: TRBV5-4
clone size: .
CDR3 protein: CASSLGAGVGTGELFF
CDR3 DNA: TGTGCCAGCAGCTTGGGAGCGGGAGTAGGAACCGGGGAGCTGTTTTTT

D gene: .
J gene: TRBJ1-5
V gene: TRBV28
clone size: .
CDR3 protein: CASSSRGQNSNQPQHF
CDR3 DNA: TGTGCCAGCAGTTCTCGGGGGCAGAATAGCAATCAGCCCCAGCATTTT

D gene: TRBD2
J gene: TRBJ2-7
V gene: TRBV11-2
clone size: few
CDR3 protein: CASRPTSGSYEQYF
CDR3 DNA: TGTGCCAGCAGGCCTACTAGCGGCTCCTACGAGCAGTACTTC

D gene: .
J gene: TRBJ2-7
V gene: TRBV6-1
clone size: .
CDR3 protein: CASSQGDFPPYEQYF
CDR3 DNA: TGTGCCAGCAGTCAGGGAGACTTTCCACCCTACGAGCAGTACTTC

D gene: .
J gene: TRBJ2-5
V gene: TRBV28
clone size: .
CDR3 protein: CASSEETQYF
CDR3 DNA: TGTGCCAGCAGTGAAGAGACCCAGTACTTC

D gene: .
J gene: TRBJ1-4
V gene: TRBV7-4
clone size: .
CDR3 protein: CASSSLVPTNEKLFF
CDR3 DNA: TGTGCCAGCAGCTCCCTGGTCCCAACTAATGAAAAACTGTTTTTT

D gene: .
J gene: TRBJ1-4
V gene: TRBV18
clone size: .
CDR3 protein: CASSRTDPNEKLFF
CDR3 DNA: TGTGCCAGCTCACGGACAGACCCTAATGAAAAACTGTTTTTT

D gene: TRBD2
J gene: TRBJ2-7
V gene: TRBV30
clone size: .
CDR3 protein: CAWTGGRDEQYF
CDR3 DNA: TGTGCCTGGACGGGGGGGAGGGACGAGCAGTACTTC

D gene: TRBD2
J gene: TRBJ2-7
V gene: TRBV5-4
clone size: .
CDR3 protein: CASSPGRTSDSYEQYF
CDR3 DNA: TGTGCCAGCAGCCCGGGACGGACTAGCGATTCCTACGAGCAGTACTTC

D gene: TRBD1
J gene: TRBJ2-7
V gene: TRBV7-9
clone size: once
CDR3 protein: CASSLGTGGHEQYF
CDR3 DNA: TGTGCCAGCAGCCTCGGGACAGGGGGCCACGAGCAGTACTTC

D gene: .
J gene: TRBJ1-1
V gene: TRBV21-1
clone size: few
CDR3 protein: CASSGPGQAILFCTEAFF
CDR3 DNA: TGTGCCAGCAGCGGACCGGGACAGGCTATACTGTTTTGCACTGAAGCTTTCTTT

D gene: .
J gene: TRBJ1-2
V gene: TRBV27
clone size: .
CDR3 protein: CASRPLGREALGGYTF
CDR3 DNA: TGTGCCAGCAGACCCTTGGGGAGGGAGGCATTGGGGGGCTACACCTTC

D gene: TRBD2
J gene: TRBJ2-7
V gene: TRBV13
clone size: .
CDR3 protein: CASSPPGLAGGGYEQYF
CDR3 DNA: TGTGCCAGCAGCCCCCCGGGACTAGCGGGAGGGGGGTACGAGCAGTACTTC

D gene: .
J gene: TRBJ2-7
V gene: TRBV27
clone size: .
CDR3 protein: CASSLSGSYEQYF
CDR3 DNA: TGTGCCAGCAGTTTATCAGGGTCCTACGAGCAGTACTTC

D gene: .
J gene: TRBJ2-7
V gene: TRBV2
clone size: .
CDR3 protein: CASSEGGQRIYEQYF
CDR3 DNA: TGTGCCAGCAGTGAGGGGGGGCAGAGAATCTACGAGCAGTACTTC

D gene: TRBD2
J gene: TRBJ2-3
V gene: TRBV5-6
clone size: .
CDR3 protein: CASSLRLAGGPTDTQYF
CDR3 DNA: TGTGCCAGCAGCTTGAGACTAGCGGGAGGGCCAACAGATACGCAGTATTTT

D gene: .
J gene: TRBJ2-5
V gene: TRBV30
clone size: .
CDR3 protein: CAWTRGTETQYF
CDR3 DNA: TGTGCCTGGACACGGGGGACAGAGACCCAGTACTTC

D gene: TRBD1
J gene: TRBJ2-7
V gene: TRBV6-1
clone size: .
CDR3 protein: CASSEFGQGRWEQYF
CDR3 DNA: TGTGCCAGCAGTGAATTCGGACAGGGGAGATGGGAGCAGTACTTC

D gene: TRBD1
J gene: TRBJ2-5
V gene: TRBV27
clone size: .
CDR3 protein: CASSSIQGLVGETQYF
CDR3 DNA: TGTGCCAGCAGTTCCATACAGGGGCTGGTCGGGGAGACCCAGTACTTC

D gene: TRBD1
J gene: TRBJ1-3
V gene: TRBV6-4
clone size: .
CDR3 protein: CASSEDGQGGNTIYF
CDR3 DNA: TGTGCCAGCAGTGAGGATGGACAGGGCGGAAACACCATATATTTT

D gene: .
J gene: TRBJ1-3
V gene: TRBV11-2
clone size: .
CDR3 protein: CASRPQGAAGNTIYF
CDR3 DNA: TGTGCCAGCAGACCACAGGGCGCGGCTGGAAACACCATATATTTT